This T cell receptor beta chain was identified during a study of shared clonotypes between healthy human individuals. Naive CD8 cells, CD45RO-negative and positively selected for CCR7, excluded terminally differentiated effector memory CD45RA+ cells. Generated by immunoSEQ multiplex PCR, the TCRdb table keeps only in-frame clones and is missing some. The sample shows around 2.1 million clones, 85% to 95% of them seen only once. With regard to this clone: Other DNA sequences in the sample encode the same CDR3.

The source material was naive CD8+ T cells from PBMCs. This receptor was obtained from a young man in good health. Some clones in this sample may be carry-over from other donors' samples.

The CDR3 sequence is CASSFLDTQYF. Written as DNA, the CDR3 is TGTGCCAGCAGTTTTCTTGATACGCAGTATTTT. The V call is TRBV27, the J call TRBJ2-3; D remains unclear. CDR3 length equals 11 residues. Germline CDR1 is MNHEY and CDR2 is SMNVEV (reference sequence). Between the trimmed V and J ends, which lost 3 bases and 6 bases, there was a span of 4 bases.